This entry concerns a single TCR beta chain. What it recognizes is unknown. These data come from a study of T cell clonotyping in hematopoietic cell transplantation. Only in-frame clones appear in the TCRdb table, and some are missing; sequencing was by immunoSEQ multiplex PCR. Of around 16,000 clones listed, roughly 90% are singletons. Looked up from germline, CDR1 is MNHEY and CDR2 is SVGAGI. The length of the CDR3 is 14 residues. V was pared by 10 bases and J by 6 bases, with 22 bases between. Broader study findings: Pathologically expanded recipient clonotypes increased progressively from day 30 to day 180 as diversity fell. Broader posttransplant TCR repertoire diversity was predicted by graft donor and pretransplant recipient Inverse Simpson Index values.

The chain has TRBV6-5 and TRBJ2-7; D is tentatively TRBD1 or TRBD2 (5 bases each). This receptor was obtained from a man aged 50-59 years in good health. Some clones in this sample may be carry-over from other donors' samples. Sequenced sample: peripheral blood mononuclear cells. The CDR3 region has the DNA TGTGCCACGCAAGCGCACGCGAGGGGAAGCGAGCAGTACTTC. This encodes CATQAHARGSEQYF.